This T cell receptor (beta chain) is from a study of response to subunit inactivated influenza vaccine. Study observations and caveats: Authors suggested seasonal influenza vaccinations each recruit few new T cells.

TCRdb itself ran the RT-PCR reads through MiXCR, one entry per CDR3 protein. Of fewer than 700,000 distinct CDR3 sequences listed, 10% to 15% are singletons. In this sample, this clonotype turned up a few times. What it binds is unknown. With 5 bases clipped from V and 8 bases from J, the junction kept 11 bases outside the gene matches. The CDR3 runs to 15 residues. Germline-derived CDR1 and CDR2 are SGHAT and FQNNGV. This specimen consisted of PBMCs from blood, obtained around seven weeks after vaccination. The sequence came from a man between 50 and 59 years old who received an inactivated influenza vaccine. This sequence joins TRBV11-2 and TRBJ2-2; 7 bases fit TRBD2. The CDR3, as DNA: TGTGCCAGCAGCCCGGTGGGAGGGCGACGGGGGGAGCTGTTTTTT. Protein product: CASSPVGGRRGELFF.